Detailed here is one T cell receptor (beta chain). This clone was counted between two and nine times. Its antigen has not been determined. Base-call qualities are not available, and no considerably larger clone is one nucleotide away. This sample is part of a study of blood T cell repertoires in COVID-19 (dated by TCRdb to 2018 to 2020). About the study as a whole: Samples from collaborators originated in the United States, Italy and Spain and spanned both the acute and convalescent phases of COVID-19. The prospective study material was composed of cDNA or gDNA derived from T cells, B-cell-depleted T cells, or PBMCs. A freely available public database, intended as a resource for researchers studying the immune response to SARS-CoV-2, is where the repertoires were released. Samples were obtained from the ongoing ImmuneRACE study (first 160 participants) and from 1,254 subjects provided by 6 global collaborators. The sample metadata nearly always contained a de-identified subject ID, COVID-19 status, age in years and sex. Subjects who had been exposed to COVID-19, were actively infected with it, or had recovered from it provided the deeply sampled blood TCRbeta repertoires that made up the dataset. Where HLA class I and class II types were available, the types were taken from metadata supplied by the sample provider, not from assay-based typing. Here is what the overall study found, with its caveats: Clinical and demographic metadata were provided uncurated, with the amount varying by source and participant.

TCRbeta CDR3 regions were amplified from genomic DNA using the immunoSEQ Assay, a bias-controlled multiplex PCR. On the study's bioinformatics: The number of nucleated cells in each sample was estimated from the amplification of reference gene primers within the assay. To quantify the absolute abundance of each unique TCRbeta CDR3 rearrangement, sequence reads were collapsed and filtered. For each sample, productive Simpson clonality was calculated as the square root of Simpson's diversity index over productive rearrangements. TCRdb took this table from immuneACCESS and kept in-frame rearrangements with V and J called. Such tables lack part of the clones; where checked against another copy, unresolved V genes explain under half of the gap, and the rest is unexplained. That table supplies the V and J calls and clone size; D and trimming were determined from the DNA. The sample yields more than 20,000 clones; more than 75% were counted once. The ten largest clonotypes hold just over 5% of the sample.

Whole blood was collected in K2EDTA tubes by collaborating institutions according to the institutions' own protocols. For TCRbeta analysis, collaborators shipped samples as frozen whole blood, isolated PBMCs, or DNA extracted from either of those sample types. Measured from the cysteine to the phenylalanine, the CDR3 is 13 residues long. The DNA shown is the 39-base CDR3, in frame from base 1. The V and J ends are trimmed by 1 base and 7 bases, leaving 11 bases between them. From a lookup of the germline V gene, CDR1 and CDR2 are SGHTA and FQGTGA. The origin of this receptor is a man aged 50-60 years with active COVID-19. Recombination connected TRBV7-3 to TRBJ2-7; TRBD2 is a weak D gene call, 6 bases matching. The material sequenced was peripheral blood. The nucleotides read TGTGCCAGCAGCTTAAATTCCCGGGGGGAGCAGTACTTC. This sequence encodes CASSLNSRGEQYF.